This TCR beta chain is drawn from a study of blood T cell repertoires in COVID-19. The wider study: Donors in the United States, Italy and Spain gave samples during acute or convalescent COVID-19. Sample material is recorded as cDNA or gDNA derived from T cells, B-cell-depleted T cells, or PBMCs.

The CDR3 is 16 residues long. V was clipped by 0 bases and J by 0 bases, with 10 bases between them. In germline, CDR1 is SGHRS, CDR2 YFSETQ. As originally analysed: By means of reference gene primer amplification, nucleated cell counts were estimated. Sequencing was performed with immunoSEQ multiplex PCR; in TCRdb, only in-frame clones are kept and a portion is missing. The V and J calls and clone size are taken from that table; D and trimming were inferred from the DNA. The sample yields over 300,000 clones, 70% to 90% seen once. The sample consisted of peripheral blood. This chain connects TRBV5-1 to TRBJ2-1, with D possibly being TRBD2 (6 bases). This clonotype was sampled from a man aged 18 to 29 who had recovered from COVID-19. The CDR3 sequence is CASSLALRGSYNEQFF. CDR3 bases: TGCGCCAGCAGCTTGGCCTTGCGGGGCTCCTACAATGAGCAGTTCTTC.